The sequence of this T cell receptor beta chain was determined in a study of OX40 agonist ivuxolimab in advanced cancers. For the study at large: Cancers in dose escalation were hepatocellular, melanoma, renal cell and head and neck. Patients achieving partial responses numbered three: one hepatocellular carcinoma case and two cutaneous melanoma cases. Study-level results: Averaged across samples, CD8+ T cells carried more expanded clones than CD4+ did.

Systemic immunosuppression or autoimmune disease history was grounds to exclude patients. Points on this clone: The antigen is unknown.

The CDR3 length is 13 residues. V lost 0 bases to trimming and J lost 1 base, with 2 bases between them. Germline V gives CDR1 SGHNT, CDR2 YYREEE (reference sequence). The assay was immunoSEQ multiplex PCR, and TCRdb's table has in-frame clones only and misses some. The data show fewer than 100,000 clones, 80% to 90% seen once. The TCR comes from an adult with an advanced solid tumor such as melanoma, head and neck, liver or kidney cancer. The chain links TRBV5-4 to TRBJ1-5; D is unresolved. The sequencing used CD4+ or CD8+ T cells sorted from blood, collected in a trial of the OX40 agonist ivuxolimab. DNA of the CDR3: TGTGCCAGCAGCTTGGACAGCAATCAGCCCCAGCATTTT. It yields the protein CASSLDSNQPQHF. The variable domain in full, completed from reference TRBV5-4 and TRBJ1-5, reads ETGVTQSPTHLIKTRGQQVTLRCSSQSGHNTVSWYQQALGQGPQFIFQYYREEENGRGNFPPRFSGLQFPNYSSELNVNALELDDSALYLCASSLDSNQPQHFGDGTRLSIL.